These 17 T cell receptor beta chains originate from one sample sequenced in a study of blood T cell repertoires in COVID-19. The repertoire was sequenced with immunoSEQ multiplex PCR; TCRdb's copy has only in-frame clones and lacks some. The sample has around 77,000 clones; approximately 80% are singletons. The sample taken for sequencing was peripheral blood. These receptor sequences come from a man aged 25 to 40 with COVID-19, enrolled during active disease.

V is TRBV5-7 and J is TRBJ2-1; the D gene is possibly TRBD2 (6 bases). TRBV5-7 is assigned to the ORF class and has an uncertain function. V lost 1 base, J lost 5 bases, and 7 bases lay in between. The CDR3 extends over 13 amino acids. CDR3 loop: CASSLRENNEQFF. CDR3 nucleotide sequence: TGTGCCAGCAGCTTGCGGGAGAACAATGAGCAGTTCTTC.

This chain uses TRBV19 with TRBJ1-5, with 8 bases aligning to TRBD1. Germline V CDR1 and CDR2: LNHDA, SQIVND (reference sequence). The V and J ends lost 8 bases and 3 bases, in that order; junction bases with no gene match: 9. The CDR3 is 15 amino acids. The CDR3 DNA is TGTGCCAGTCAGGGGGCGAGGGTAGTCAATCAGCCCCAGCATTTT. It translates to CASQGARVVNQPQHF.

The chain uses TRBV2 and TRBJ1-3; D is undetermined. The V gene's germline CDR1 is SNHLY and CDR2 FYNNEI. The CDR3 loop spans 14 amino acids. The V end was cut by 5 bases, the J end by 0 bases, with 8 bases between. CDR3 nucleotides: TGTGCCAGCAGTTTTACAGACTCTGGAAACACCATATATTTT. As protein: CASSFTDSGNTIYF.

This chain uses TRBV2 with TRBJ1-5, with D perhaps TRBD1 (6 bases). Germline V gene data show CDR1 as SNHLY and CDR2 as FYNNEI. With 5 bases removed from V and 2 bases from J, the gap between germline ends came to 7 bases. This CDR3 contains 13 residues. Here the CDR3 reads CASSPGGNQPQHF. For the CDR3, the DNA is TGTGCCAGCAGTCCAGGGGGCAATCAGCCCCAGCATTTT.

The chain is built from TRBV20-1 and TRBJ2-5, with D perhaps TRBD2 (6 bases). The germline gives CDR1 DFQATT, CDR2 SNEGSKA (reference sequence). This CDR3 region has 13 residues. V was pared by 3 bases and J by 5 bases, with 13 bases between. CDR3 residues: CSASPPGRETQYF. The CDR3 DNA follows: TGCAGTGCTAGTCCTCCGGGGAGGGAGACCCAGTACTTC.

The DNA for the CDR3 is TGTGCCAGCAGCCCCTCCGGAGGGGTTGAGCAGTACTTC. It specifies CASSPSGGVEQYF. The rearrangement uses TRBV7-9 and TRBJ2-7, with D possibly TRBD2 on 6 matching bases. This CDR3 region has 13 residues. Trimming removed 5 bases at V and 7 bases at J, with 15 bases between. In germline, CDR1 is SEHNR, CDR2 FQNEAQ (reference sequence).

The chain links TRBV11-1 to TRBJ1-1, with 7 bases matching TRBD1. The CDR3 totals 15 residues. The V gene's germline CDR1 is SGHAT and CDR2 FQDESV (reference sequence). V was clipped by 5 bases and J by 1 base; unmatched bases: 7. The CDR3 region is CASSAGKGANTEAFF. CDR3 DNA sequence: TGTGCCAGCAGCGCCGGGAAGGGGGCGAACACTGAAGCTTTCTTT.

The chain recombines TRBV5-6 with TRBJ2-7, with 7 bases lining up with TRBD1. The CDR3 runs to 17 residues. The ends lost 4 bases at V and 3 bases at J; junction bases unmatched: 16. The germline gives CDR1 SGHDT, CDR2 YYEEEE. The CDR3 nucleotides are TGTGCCAGCAGCCCACCCGGGAACAGGGGACCGTACTACGAGCAGTACTTC. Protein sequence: CASSPPGNRGPYYEQYF.

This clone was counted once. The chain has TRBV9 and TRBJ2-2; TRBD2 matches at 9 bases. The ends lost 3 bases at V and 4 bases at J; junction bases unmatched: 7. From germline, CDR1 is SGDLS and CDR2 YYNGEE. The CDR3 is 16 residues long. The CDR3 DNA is TGTGCCAGCAGCGGCGCTAGCGGGACGAGCACCGGGGAGCTGTTTTTT. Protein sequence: CASSGASGTSTGELFF.

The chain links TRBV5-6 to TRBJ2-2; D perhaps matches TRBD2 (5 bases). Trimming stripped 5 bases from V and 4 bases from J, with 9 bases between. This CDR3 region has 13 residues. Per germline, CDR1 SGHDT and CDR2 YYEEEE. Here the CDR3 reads CASRRDTTGELFF. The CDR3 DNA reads TGTGCCAGCAGACGGGATACCACCGGGGAGCTGTTTTTT. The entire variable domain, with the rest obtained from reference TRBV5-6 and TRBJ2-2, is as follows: DAGVTQSPTHLIKTRGQQVTLRCSPKSGHDTVSWYQQALGQGPQFIFQYYEEEERQRGNFPDRFSGHQFPNYSSELNVNALLLGDSALYLCASRRDTTGELFFGEGSRLTVL.

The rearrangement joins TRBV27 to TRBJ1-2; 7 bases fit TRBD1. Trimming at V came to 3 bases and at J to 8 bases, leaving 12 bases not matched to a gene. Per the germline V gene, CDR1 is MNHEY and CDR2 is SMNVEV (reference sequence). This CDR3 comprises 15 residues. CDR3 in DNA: TGTGCCAGCAGTTTGGACGAGAGGGGGCGCGAGGGCTACACCTTC. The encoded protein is CASSLDERGREGYTF.

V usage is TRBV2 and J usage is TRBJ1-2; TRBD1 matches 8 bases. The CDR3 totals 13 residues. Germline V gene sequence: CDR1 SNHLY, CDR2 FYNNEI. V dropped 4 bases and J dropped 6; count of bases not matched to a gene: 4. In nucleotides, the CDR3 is TGTGCCAGCAGTGCGGACAGGGATCATGGCTACACCTTC. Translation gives CASSADRDHGYTF.

CDR3 bases: TGCGCCAGCAGCCAAGCTGAGAGGGATCAGGCTGAAGCTTTCTTT. Translated: CASSQAERDQAEAFF. The chain employs TRBV4-1 and TRBJ1-1; D not certain. The CDR3 runs to 15 residues. Trimming left V 1 base short and J 6 bases short, with 15 bases between. CDR1 and CDR2 (germline): MGHRA, YSYEKL.

The chain's CDR3 is CASSLPGPYEQYF. Written as DNA, the CDR3 is TGTGCCAGCAGCTTACCGGGTCCCTACGAGCAGTACTTC. The chain couples TRBV12-1 to TRBJ2-7; TRBD2, as called in the table, went unchecked against the DNA. TRBV12-1 is assigned pseudogene status. The CDR3 sequence is 13 residues long.

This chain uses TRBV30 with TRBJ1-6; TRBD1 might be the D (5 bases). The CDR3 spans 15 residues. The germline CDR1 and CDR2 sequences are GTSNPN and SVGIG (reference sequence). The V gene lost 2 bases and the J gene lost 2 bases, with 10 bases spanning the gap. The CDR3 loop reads CAWSTGFAYNSPLHF. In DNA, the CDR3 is TGTGCCTGGAGTACAGGCTTCGCCTATAATTCACCCCTCCACTTT.

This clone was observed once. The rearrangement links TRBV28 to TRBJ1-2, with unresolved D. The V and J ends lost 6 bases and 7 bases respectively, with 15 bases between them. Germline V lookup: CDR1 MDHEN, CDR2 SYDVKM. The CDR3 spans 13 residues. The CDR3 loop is CASSPRVSAGYTF. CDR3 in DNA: TGTGCCAGCAGCCCCCGGGTAAGCGCTGGCTACACCTTC.

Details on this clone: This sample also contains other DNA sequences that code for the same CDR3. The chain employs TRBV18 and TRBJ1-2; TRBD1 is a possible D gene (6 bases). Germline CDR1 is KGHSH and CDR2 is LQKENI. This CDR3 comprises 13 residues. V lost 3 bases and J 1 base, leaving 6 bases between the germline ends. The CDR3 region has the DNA TGTGCCAGCTCACCGGACAGTAACTATGGCTACACCTTC. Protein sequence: CASSPDSNYGYTF.